Described below is a single TCR beta chain sequence and its context. Its antigen is unidentified. Assay: immunoSEQ multiplex PCR; the TCRdb copy retains only in-frame clones and omits some. This table has around 15,000 clones, roughly 93% appearing once. Time point denoted: recipient sample about 28 days before transplant, after cytoreduction. Samples: about 28 days before transplant, then days 30, 100 and 180 after. The data were obtained in a study of T cell clonotyping in hematopoietic cell transplantation. CDR1 SGHTA and CDR2 FQGTGA come from the germline V gene. The length of the CDR3 is 14 residues. Losses at the gene ends were 3 bases for V and 2 bases for J; bases not matched to a gene: 3. Study-level points and caveats: At the given depth, recipient repertoires were over 95% de novo clonotypes.

This specimen was peripheral blood mononuclear cells, taken before stem cell transplant. The chain joins TRBV7-3 to TRBJ2-7; 8 bases are a match to TRBD1. The receptor comes from a man younger than 35 with biphenotypic leukemia. Some clones in this sample may be carry-over from other donors' samples. The DNA of the CDR3 is TGTGCCAGCAGCTTGGGACAGGCGACCTACGAGCAGTACTTC. The encoded protein is CASSLGQATYEQYF.